Each of the 23 T cell receptor beta chains below was sequenced from the same sample in a study of blood T cell repertoires in COVID-19. Assay used: immunoSEQ multiplex PCR; TCRdb lists only in-frame clones, some missing. The profile shows about 410,000 clones, about 92% of them singletons. The sequencing sample was made of PBMCs or T cells enriched from blood (not recorded which). These receptors all come from a man aged 18 to 35 who had recovered from COVID-19.

The chain employs TRBV7-2 and TRBJ2-7; 9 bases align to TRBD2. This CDR3 is 16 amino acids long. The junction had 8 bases not matched to a gene; V was cut back by 0 bases and J by 5 bases. Germline V gives CDR1 SGHTA, CDR2 FQGNSA. Here the CDR3 DNA reads TGTGCCAGCAGCTTAGCGATAGCGGGAGCGGGTGACGAGCAGTACTTC. Translated: CASSLAIAGAGDEQYF.

Remarks on this clone: Within the sample, other DNA sequences also encode this same CDR3. V is TRBV3-1 (or the pseudogene TRBV3-2) and J is TRBJ1-2, with D unresolved. CDR1 is LGHDT and CDR2 is YNNKEL in the germline V gene (reference sequence). The V gene lost 1 base and the J gene lost 2 bases, with 5 bases spanning the gap. This CDR3 is 13 amino acids long. The CDR3 region is CASSQGGNYGYTF. The CDR3 region has the DNA TGTGCCAGCAGCCAAGGAGGGAACTATGGCTACACCTTC.

The chain couples TRBV7-9 to TRBJ2-3, with TRBD1 as a possible D gene (6 bases). Germline CDR1 is SEHNR and CDR2 is FQNEAQ (reference sequence). V was shortened by 1 base and J by 5 bases, with 19 bases between the two germline ends. This CDR3 has 17 residues. CDR3 loop: CASSLGLGARRGDTQYF. CDR3 nucleotide sequence: TGTGCCAGCAGCTTAGGGTTGGGGGCTAGGCGAGGAGATACGCAGTATTTT.

This sequence joins TRBV10-3 and TRBJ1-2, with 8 bases matching TRBD1. Trimming at V came to 8 bases and at J to 8 bases, leaving 10 bases not matched to a gene. The CDR3 is made up of 13 amino acids. Germline CDR1 is ENHRY and CDR2 is SYGVKD. CDR3 sequence: CAIGGQGGDGYTF. The CDR3 DNA follows: TGTGCCATCGGTGGACAGGGTGGGGACGGCTACACCTTC.

The V and J genes are TRBV5-5 and TRBJ1-1; tentatively, D is TRBD1 (6 bases). V was trimmed by 7 bases and J by 3 bases, leaving 16 bases between them. The CDR3 runs to 14 residues. The V gene's germline CDR1 is SGHKS and CDR2 YYEKEE (reference sequence). The CDR3 nucleotides read TGTGCCAGCTGCCTACTCAGGGGATACACTGAAGCTTTCTTT. Its translation is CASCLLRGYTEAFF.

V usage is TRBV27 and J usage is TRBJ1-1; 7 bases are shared with TRBD1. The CDR3 covers 15 residues. J was trimmed by 5 bases and V by 0 bases; bases with no gene match: 6. Germline V gene data show CDR1 as MNHEY and CDR2 as SMNVEV (reference sequence). The CDR3 region has the DNA TGTGCCAGCAGTTTATCCCGACAGGGTTGGACTGAAGCTTTCTTT. This sequence encodes CASSLSRQGWTEAFF.

This chain links TRBV28 with TRBJ2-6; D is possibly TRBD1 (5 bases). Germline CDR1 MDHEN, CDR2 SYDVKM. V lost 7 bases to trimming and J lost 4 bases, with 14 bases between them. This CDR3 is 15 amino acids long. The CDR3, as DNA: TGTGCCAGCACTCAAAAGGGGTTGGGGGCCAACGTCCTGACTTTC. It encodes CASTQKGLGANVLTF. Supplemented by reference TRBV28 and TRBJ2-6, the full variable domain reads DVKVTQSSRYLVKRTGEKVFLECVQDMDHENMFWYRQDPGLGLRLIYFSYDVKMKEKGDIPEGYSVSREKKERFSLILESASTNQTSMYLCASTQKGLGANVLTFGAGSRLTVL.

In its sample, this clone was seen a few times. The chain uses TRBV3-1 (or the pseudogene TRBV3-2) and TRBJ1-3; no clear D. V lost 3 bases and J 0 bases, leaving 15 bases between the germline ends. Germline V CDR1 and CDR2: LGHDT, YNNKEL (reference sequence). The CDR3 spans 17 residues. The CDR3 loop is CASSQAISPHSGNTIYF. In DNA, the CDR3 is TGTGCCAGCAGCCAGGCCATTTCACCCCACTCTGGAAACACCATATATTTT.

This clone has just one count. DNA of the CDR3: TGTGCCAGCAGCCCCGACAGTGGAGATCAGCCCCAGCATTTT. Translation gives CASSPDSGDQPQHF. The chain carries TRBV11-2 and TRBJ1-5; TRBD1 might be the D (5 bases). Germline-derived CDR1 and CDR2 are SGHAT and FQNNGV. The CDR3 covers 14 residues. V was clipped by 5 bases and J by 5 bases, with 13 bases between them.

J is TRBJ1-3 and V is TRBV9; perhaps TRBD1 as D (5 bases). Per germline, CDR1 SGDLS and CDR2 YYNGEE. The V end lost 0 bases, the J end lost 2 bases, and 9 bases lay between the germline ends. The CDR3 is 15 residues long. The CDR3 sequence: CASSVASRAGNTIYF. CDR3 nucleotides: TGTGCCAGCAGCGTAGCTTCCAGGGCTGGAAACACCATATATTTT.

J is TRBJ2-3 and V is TRBV28; 8 bases are a match to TRBD2. In germline, CDR1 is MDHEN, CDR2 SYDVKM. V lost 7 bases to trimming and J lost 2 bases; unmatched junction nucleotides: 20. The CDR3 loop spans 19 amino acids. The CDR3 DNA reads TGTGCCAGCACACCCCCGTCCGGGACTAGTGATGGTCCCACAGATACGCAGTATTTT. Residues: CASTPPSGTSDGPTDTQYF.

The chain employs TRBV30 and TRBJ1-2; D may be TRBD1 (6 bases). The CDR3 spans 11 residues. With 4 bases removed from V and 9 bases from J, the gap between germline ends came to 12 bases. Germline values: CDR1 GTSNPN, CDR2 SVGIG (reference sequence). CDR3 residues: CAWTSQGRYTF. The CDR3 DNA is TGTGCCTGGACCTCACAGGGCCGCTACACCTTC.

The chain carries TRBV27 and TRBJ1-5; D is possibly TRBD1 (5 bases). Germline loops: CDR1 MNHEY, CDR2 SMNVEV (reference sequence). The CDR3 has 15 residues. V lost 4 bases to trimming and J lost 2 bases, with 12 bases between them. Here the CDR3 reads CASSSTRGGNQPQHF. The DNA of the CDR3 is TGTGCCAGCAGTTCTACTCGGGGGGGCAATCAGCCCCAGCATTTT.

This clone was counted once. The chain links TRBV5-1 to TRBJ1-4; a possible D gene is TRBD1 (5 bases). The length of the CDR3 is 14 residues. Trimming took 3 bases from V and 5 from J, leaving 11 bases between them. Germline assignment: CDR1 SGHRS and CDR2 YFSETQ. This chain's CDR3 is CASSSGLINEKLFF. In DNA, the CDR3 is TGCGCCAGCAGCTCGGGACTCATAAATGAAAAACTGTTTTTT.

The chain is built from TRBV5-1 and TRBJ1-3; 8 bases fit TRBD1. CDR3 length: 18 amino acids. From germline, CDR1 is SGHRS and CDR2 YFSETQ. The trim removed 4 bases at V and 1 base at J, leaving 13 bases unmatched. CDR3 nucleotides: TGCGCCAGCAGCCGCTTAAGTACGCAGGGGGCTTCTGGAAACACCATATATTTT. Residues: CASSRLSTQGASGNTIYF.

The chain joins TRBV11-2 to TRBJ1-2; weak D call: TRBD1 (6 bases). V was trimmed by 6 bases and J by 2 bases, leaving 13 bases between them. CDR3 length: 14 residues. Per germline, CDR1 SGHAT and CDR2 FQNNGV. CDR3 region: CASSTGTRNYGYTF. The DNA of the CDR3 is TGTGCCAGCAGTACCGGGACAAGGAACTATGGCTACACCTTC. Full variable domain (remainder filled in from reference TRBV11-2 and TRBJ1-2): EAGVAQSPRYKIIEKRQSVAFWCNPISGHATLYWYQQILGQGPKLLIQFQNNGVVDDSQLPKDRFSAERLKGVDSTLKIQPAKLEDSAVYLCASSTGTRNYGYTFGSGTRLTVV.

The DNA for the CDR3 is TGCAGCGTTGGACAGGGGTCTCAGCCCCAGCATTTT. Protein sequence: CSVGQGSQPQHF. The V gene is TRBV29-1, the J gene TRBJ1-5, with TRBD1 identical over 8 bases. Unmatched junction bases numbered 2, after V lost 4 bases and J lost 6 bases. Germline-derived CDR1 and CDR2 are SQVTM and ANQGSEA. The CDR3 length is 12 residues.

The chain has TRBV7-8 and TRBJ2-3; 8 bases are shared with TRBD2. The CDR3 has 14 residues. Germline V gene lookup returns CDR1 SGHVS and CDR2 FQNEAQ. V trimming: 5 bases; J trimming: 3 bases; junction bases outside the gene matches: 4. CDR3 nucleotide sequence: TGTGCCAGCAGCATTGCGGGGGGAACAGATACGCAGTATTTT. Protein: CASSIAGGTDTQYF.

The J gene is TRBJ1-2, the V gene TRBV5-1, with D possibly matching TRBD1 (6 bases). The ends were cut back, 1 base at V and 0 bases at J, with 13 bases in the middle. CDR1 is SGHRS, CDR2 YFSETQ, per germline. The length of the CDR3 is 16 residues. The CDR3 region has the DNA TGCGCCAGCAGCTTGTCCAGGGGCTTGGCTAACTATGGCTACACCTTC. Translation: CASSLSRGLANYGYTF.

The chain uses TRBV28 and TRBJ1-5, with 8 bases identical to TRBD1. The trim removed 6 bases at V and 7 bases at J, leaving 8 bases unmatched. From germline, CDR1 is MDHEN and CDR2 SYDVKM. The CDR3 extends over 14 amino acids. CDR3 in amino acids: CASRPGQGRQPQHF. The CDR3 coding sequence is TGTGCCAGCAGACCTGGACAGGGCCGACAGCCCCAGCATTTT.

The chain joins TRBV7-2 to TRBJ2-1, with 9 bases identical to TRBD2. The germline V gene has CDR1 SGHTA and CDR2 FQGNSA. V lost 1 base, J lost 2 bases, and 3 bases stayed unmatched. The CDR3 spans 16 residues. This CDR3 reads CASSLDGGRAYNEQFF. For the CDR3, the DNA is TGTGCCAGCAGCTTAGACGGCGGGAGGGCCTACAATGAGCAGTTCTTC.

This chain links TRBV18 with TRBJ1-1; tentative D call: TRBD1 (5 bases). This CDR3 contains 13 residues. Germline CDR1 is KGHSH and CDR2 is LQKENI. With 6 bases removed from V and 4 bases from J, the gap between germline ends came to 12 bases. As DNA, the CDR3 is TGTGCCAGCTCTTCGCCCGGGGGCACTGAAGCTTTCTTT. This translates into CASSSPGGTEAFF.

The rearrangement links TRBV18 to TRBJ2-3; D perhaps matches TRBD2 (5 bases). The germline V gene encodes CDR1 KGHSH and CDR2 LQKENI. This CDR3 contains 15 residues. Between the trimmed V and J ends, which lost 2 bases and 3 bases, there was a span of 12 bases. Written as DNA, the CDR3 is TGTGCCAGCTCACCAGGGAGCACGCCAACAGATACGCAGTATTTT. This encodes CASSPGSTPTDTQYF.